These T cell receptor beta chains were read from a single sample in a study of cytomegalovirus exposure and HLA in healthy donors. The protocol was immunoSEQ multiplex PCR, while the TCRdb copy is restricted to in-frame clones and leaves out a portion. The sample shows some 180,000 clones, roughly 75% of them seen only once. Specimen: PBMCs. All receptors come from a woman in her twenties or thirties in good health and CMV-seronegative. Both conserved end residues are part of each CDR3. D genes are given only for firm matches. A clone size is listed for some rows: how often the clone was seen (once, few, many), or a class if it is expanded.

v_gene,j_gene,d_gene,abundance,CDR3aa,CDR3nt
TRBV9,TRBJ2-7,-,-,CASSIGLNSYEQYF,TGTGCCAGCAGCATAGGACTAAACTCCTACGAGCAGTACTTC
TRBV5-1,TRBJ1-5,TRBD1,-,CASSPTGGSLNQPQHF,TGCGCCAGCTCCCCGACAGGGGGGAGCCTAAATCAGCCCCAGCATTTT
TRBV4-2,TRBJ1-2,TRBD1,-,CASARPGQGNYGYTF,TGTGCCAGCGCCCGCCCGGGACAGGGAAACTATGGCTACACCTTC
TRBV19,TRBJ1-2,-,-,CASMGWAVGANYGYTF,TGTGCCAGTATGGGATGGGCGGTCGGGGCTAACTATGGCTACACCTTC
TRBV29-1,TRBJ2-5,TRBD2,-,CSVRLAGETQYF,TGCAGCGTCAGACTAGCTGGGGAGACCCAGTACTTC
TRBV5-1,TRBJ2-5,TRBD1,few,CASSSNTGGEETQYF,TGCGCCAGCAGCTCTAACACAGGGGGCGAAGAGACCCAGTACTTC
TRBV19,TRBJ1-5,-,-,CASHQRDSGGQPQHF,TGTGCCAGTCATCAGAGGGACTCCGGGGGTCAGCCCCAGCATTTT
TRBV4-1,TRBJ2-7,-,-,CASSESTAYEQYF,TGCGCCAGCAGCGAGTCGACAGCCTACGAGCAGTACTTC
TRBV4-2,TRBJ2-7,TRBD2,-,CASSQVRGGYEQYF,TGTGCCAGCAGCCAAGTTCGGGGGGGCTACGAGCAGTACTTC
TRBV18,TRBJ2-7,TRBD1,-,CASSLHTGTGEQQYF,TGTGCCAGCTCACTTCACACCGGGACAGGGGAACAGCAGTACTTC
TRBV5-1,TRBJ1-1,-,-,CASTEAVGDPAFF,TGCGCCAGCACCGAGGCGGTAGGTGACCCAGCTTTCTTT
TRBV5-1,TRBJ1-1,-,once,CASSLELNTEAFF,TGCGCCAGCAGCTTGGAGCTGAACACTGAAGCTTTCTTT
TRBV27,TRBJ1-1,-,few,CASQRGGDYTEAFF,TGTGCCAGTCAACGGGGGGGGGATTACACTGAAGCTTTCTTT
TRBV6-5,TRBJ2-5,-,-,CASSQKSTGSGTQYF,TGTGCCAGCAGTCAAAAATCGACAGGATCCGGGACCCAGTACTTC
TRBV5-1,TRBJ1-4,TRBD1,once,CASSQQGVNEKLFF,TGCGCCAGCAGCCAGCAGGGGGTAAATGAAAAACTGTTTTTT
TRBV27,TRBJ2-7,TRBD2,-,CASSFLSGGAGEQYF,TGTGCCAGCAGTTTCCTTAGCGGGGGGGCAGGCGAGCAGTACTTC
TRBV19,TRBJ1-5,-,-,CASSFWEGVGNQPQHF,TGTGCCAGTAGTTTTTGGGAAGGGGTCGGCAATCAGCCCCAGCATTTT
TRBV5-1,TRBJ1-2,-,-,CASSSAGANYGYTF,TGCGCCAGCAGCTCAGCGGGAGCTAACTATGGCTACACCTTC
TRBV19,TRBJ2-6,-,few,CASSVDSEFSGANVLTF,TGTGCCAGTAGTGTGGACAGCGAGTTCTCTGGGGCCAACGTCCTGACTTTC
TRBV7-2,TRBJ1-6,-,-,CASSPSGGRNSPLHF,TGTGCCAGCAGCCCCTCCGGGGGGCGCAATTCACCCCTCCACTTT
TRBV2,TRBJ2-7,TRBD1,-,CASSMGQGSYEQYF,TGTGCCAGCAGTATGGGACAGGGGTCCTACGAGCAGTACTTC
TRBV21-1,TRBJ2-7,-,once,CASSKGGYRGPYEQYF,TGTGCCAGCAGCAAAGGAGGGTACCGGGGTCCCTACGAGCAGTACTTC
TRBV5-4,TRBJ2-3,TRBD2,-,CASGRGAEDTQYF,TGTGCCAGCGGGCGGGGGGCCGAAGATACGCAGTATTTT
TRBV2,TRBJ2-7,-,once,CASSEWASYEQYF,TGTGCCAGCAGTGAGTGGGCCTCATACGAGCAGTACTTC
TRBV4-2,TRBJ1-1,-,-,CASGWGGGTEAFF,TGTGCCAGCGGGTGGGGAGGCGGCACTGAAGCTTTCTTT
TRBV9,TRBJ1-5,-,-,CASGVEHLDISNQPQHF,TGTGCCAGCGGCGTAGAACACTTAGACATTAGCAATCAGCCCCAGCATTTT
TRBV2,TRBJ1-6,-,-,CASSAAGQLNSPLHF,TGTGCCAGCAGCGCGGCTGGACAGCTAAATTCACCCCTCCACTTT
TRBV27,TRBJ1-2,TRBD1,-,CASSLTGGVRDGYTF,TGTGCCAGCAGTTTAACAGGGGGCGTTCGAGATGGCTACACCTTC
TRBV15,TRBJ2-5,TRBD1,-,CATSLQGRQGETQYF,TGTGCCACCAGCCTTCAAGGCCGACAGGGAGAGACCCAGTACTTC
TRBV7-3,TRBJ1-5,-,once,CASSGGVVQPQHF,TGTGCCAGCAGCGGAGGGGTTGTTCAGCCCCAGCATTTT
TRBV29-1,TRBJ2-5,-,-,CSVEGPLGVQETQYF,TGCAGCGTTGAAGGCCCGCTAGGGGTCCAAGAGACCCAGTACTTC
TRBV18,TRBJ1-5,TRBD1,-,CASSFTGTGYDRPQHF,TGTGCCAGCTCATTTACCGGGACAGGCTACGATCGGCCCCAGCATTTT
TRBV7-9,TRBJ1-1,TRBD1,-,CASSSWTGLNTEAFF,TGTGCCAGCAGCTCTTGGACAGGTTTGAACACTGAAGCTTTCTTT
TRBV7-7,TRBJ1-1,-,-,CASSPEGIRGSEAFF,TGTGCTAGCAGCCCCGAGGGGATCAGGGGTTCTGAAGCTTTCTTT
TRBV4-3,TRBJ2-3,TRBD2,-,CASSQEGLVDTQYF,TGCGCCAGCAGCCAAGAGGGACTAGTAGATACGCAGTATTTT
TRBV30,TRBJ1-2,-,-,CAWSVISSSLYGYTF,TGTGCCTGGAGTGTAATCTCGTCTAGCCTCTATGGCTACACCTTC
TRBV28,TRBJ1-5,-,few,CASYGRQADSNQPQHF,TGTGCCAGCTATGGTAGACAGGCCGATAGCAATCAGCCCCAGCATTTT
TRBV19,TRBJ2-5,-,-,CASSMNEGQETQYF,TGTGCCAGTAGTATGAATGAGGGTCAAGAGACCCAGTACTTC
TRBV30,TRBJ1-5,TRBD1,-,CAWSTGTGNQPQHF,TGTGCCTGGAGTACAGGGACAGGCAATCAGCCCCAGCATTTT
TRBV15,TRBJ1-2,-,-,CATSEGSYNYGYTF,TGTGCCACCAGCGAGGGCAGTTATAACTATGGCTACACCTTC
TRBV5-6,TRBJ2-1,TRBD2,-,CASSPLGRGGDEQFF,TGTGCCAGCAGCCCGCTTGGGCGGGGGGGCGATGAGCAGTTCTTC
TRBV5-8,TRBJ2-1,-,-,CASSLGPDREQFF,TGTGCCAGCAGCTTGGGTCCGGACAGAGAGCAGTTCTTC
TRBV5-1,TRBJ2-3,-,-,CASSEQGHRTDTQYF,TGCGCCAGCAGCGAGCAGGGTCATCGCACAGATACGCAGTATTTT
TRBV7-7,TRBJ1-2,TRBD1,few,CASSPGDRRSYGYTF,TGTGCCAGCAGCCCTGGGGACAGAAGATCCTATGGCTACACCTTC
TRBV11-3,TRBJ2-7,-,-,CASSLQGGYEQYF,TGTGCCAGCAGCTTGCAGGGGGGCTACGAGCAGTACTTC
TRBV27,TRBJ1-2,-,-,CASSLDTRGYGYTF,TGTGCCAGCAGTCTAGACACAAGGGGCTATGGCTACACCTTC
TRBV7-2,TRBJ2-5,-,-,CASSLMGGGETQYF,TGTGCCAGCAGCTTGATGGGCGGAGGGGAGACCCAGTACTTC
TRBV4-1,TRBJ1-1,-,-,CASSQDSLAFSMAGAEAFF,TGCGCCAGCAGCCAAGACTCATTAGCGTTTTCGATGGCCGGCGCTGAAGCTTTCTTT
TRBV5-1,TRBJ2-2,-,-,CASGLPGNTGELFF,TGCGCCAGCGGCTTACCCGGGAACACCGGGGAGCTGTTTTTT
TRBV9,TRBJ1-2,TRBD1,-,CASSAQGARANYGYTF,TGTGCCAGCAGCGCGCAGGGGGCACGAGCTAACTATGGCTACACCTTC
TRBV4-2,TRBJ1-5,-,-,CASSPAAGAGNQPQHF,TGTGCCAGCAGCCCAGCTGCGGGGGCAGGCAATCAGCCCCAGCATTTT
TRBV12-5,TRBJ1-2,-,-,CASGLVQRGIYGYTF,TGTGCTAGTGGTTTGGTACAGCGAGGGATCTATGGCTACACCTTC
TRBV5-5,TRBJ1-1,-,-,CASSHPPQGPFAFF,TGTGCCAGCAGCCATCCCCCGCAGGGCCCCTTTGCTTTCTTT
TRBV4-1,TRBJ1-2,-,few,CASSQDGLRSRNYGYTF,TGCGCCAGCAGCCAAGATGGACTGCGCTCCCGCAACTATGGCTACACCTTC
TRBV2,TRBJ1-5,TRBD1,-,CASTIGQGPNQPQHF,TGTGCCAGCACCATCGGACAGGGCCCTAATCAGCCCCAGCATTTT
TRBV4-1,TRBJ2-5,TRBD2,-,CASSRQLAGAQETQYF,TGCGCCAGCAGCCGACAACTAGCGGGGGCTCAAGAGACCCAGTACTTC
TRBV2,TRBJ2-5,-,-,CASSERRGETQYF,TGTGCCAGCAGTGAGCGGAGGGGAGAGACCCAGTACTTC
TRBV5-1,TRBJ2-2,-,-,CASSLGPANTGELFF,TGCGCCAGCAGCTTGGGTCCAGCGAACACCGGGGAGCTGTTTTTT